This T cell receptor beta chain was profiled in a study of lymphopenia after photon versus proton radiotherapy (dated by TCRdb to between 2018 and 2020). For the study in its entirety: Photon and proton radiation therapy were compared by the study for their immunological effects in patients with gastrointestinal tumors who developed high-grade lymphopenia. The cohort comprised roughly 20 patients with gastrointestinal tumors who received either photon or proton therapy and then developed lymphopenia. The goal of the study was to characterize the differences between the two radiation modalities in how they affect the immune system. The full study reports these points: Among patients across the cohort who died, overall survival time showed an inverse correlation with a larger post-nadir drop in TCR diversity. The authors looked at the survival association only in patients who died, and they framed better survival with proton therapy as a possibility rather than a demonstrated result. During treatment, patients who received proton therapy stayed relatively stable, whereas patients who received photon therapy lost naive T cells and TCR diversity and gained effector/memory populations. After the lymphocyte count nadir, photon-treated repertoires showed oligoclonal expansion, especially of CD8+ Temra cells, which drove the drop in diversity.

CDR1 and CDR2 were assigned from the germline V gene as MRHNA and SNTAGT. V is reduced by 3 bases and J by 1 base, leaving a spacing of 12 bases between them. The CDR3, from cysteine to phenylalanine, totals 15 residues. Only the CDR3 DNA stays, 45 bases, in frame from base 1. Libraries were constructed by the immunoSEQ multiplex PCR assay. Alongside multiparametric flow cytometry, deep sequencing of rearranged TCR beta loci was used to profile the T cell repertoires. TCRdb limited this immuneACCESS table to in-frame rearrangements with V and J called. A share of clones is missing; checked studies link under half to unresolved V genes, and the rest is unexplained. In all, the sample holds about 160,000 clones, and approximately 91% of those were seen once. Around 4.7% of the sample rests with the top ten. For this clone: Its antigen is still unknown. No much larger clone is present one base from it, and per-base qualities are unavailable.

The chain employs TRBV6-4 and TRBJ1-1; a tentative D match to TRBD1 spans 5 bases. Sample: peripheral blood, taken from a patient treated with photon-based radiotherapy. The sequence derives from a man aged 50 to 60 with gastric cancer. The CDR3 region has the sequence CASSDQGSANTEAFF. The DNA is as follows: TGTGCCAGCAGTGATCAGGGATCAGCGAACACTGAAGCTTTCTTT.